This T cell receptor beta chain was observed in a study of blood T cell repertoires in COVID-19. On the study more broadly: Samples came from the United States, Italy and Spain, spanning acute and convalescent COVID-19. From T cells, B-cell-depleted T cells, or PBMCs came the material, which was cDNA or gDNA.

The CDR3 has 15 amino acids. Germline V gene sequence: CDR1 LGHDT, CDR2 YNNKEL (reference sequence). Trimming stripped 1 base from V and 5 bases from J, with 14 bases between. Per the authors' pipeline: Amplification from reference gene primers served as the basis for estimated nucleated cell counts. Clones were sequenced by immunoSEQ multiplex PCR, and TCRdb holds only the in-frame ones, with some missing. D and trimming come from the DNA, and the V and J calls and clone size come from that table. The data show 140,000 to 150,000 clones, roughly 90% seen once. The sequencing sample was made of peripheral blood. The sequence was obtained from a man in his 70s with acute or convalescent COVID-19. This sequence joins TRBV3-1 (or the pseudogene TRBV3-2) and TRBJ1-2, with a tentative D call TRBD1 (5 bases). CDR3 region: CASSQGSTESYGYTF. CDR3 DNA sequence: TGTGCCAGCAGCCAAGGATCGACAGAATCTTATGGCTACACCTTC.